This TCR beta chain came from a study of OX40 agonist ivuxolimab in advanced cancers. For the study at large: Patients received ivuxolimab, an intravenous treatment, every 2 weeks at 0.01 to 10 mg/kg.

As for this clone: Antigen specificity is unknown.

The CDR3 spans 12 residues. V lost 5 bases and J lost 5, with 10 bases in between. Looked up from germline, CDR1 is SGHTA and CDR2 is FQGNSA. Libraries were prepared by immunoSEQ multiplex PCR; TCRdb keeps only in-frame clonotypes and omits some of them. This sample has some 77,000 clones, with just over 90% found just once. Study-level points and caveats: Low normalized T-cell clonal expansion was also seen in some nonresponders. Expanded clones were, on average, more numerous in CD8+ T cells than in CD4+.

Sequencing was performed on CD4+ or CD8+ T cells sorted from blood, taken in a trial of the OX40 agonist ivuxolimab. J is TRBJ2-7 and V is TRBV7-2, with D uncertain. The clonotype was recovered from an adult with an advanced solid tumor such as melanoma, head and neck, liver or kidney cancer. The CDR3 region has the DNA TGTGCCAGCAGCATTTTTAGCCACGAGCAGTACTTC. Its translation is CASSIFSHEQYF.